Each of the 8 T cell receptor beta chains below was sequenced from the same sample in a study of spatial heterogeneity in lung cancer. One entry per CDR3 protein results from TCRdb running MiXCR on the 5' RACE reads. The profile shows around 44,000 distinct CDR3 sequences, about 10% of them singletons. The sample's time point: blood at routine non-recurrence follow-up after resection. The specimen comprised PBMCs, sampled at follow-up. These receptors were collected from a female donor with early-stage non-small cell lung cancer.

This chain connects TRBV9 to TRBJ2-5; 16 bases line up with TRBD2. CDR1 is SGDLS, CDR2 YYNGEE, per germline. The V and J ends lost 3 bases and 4 bases, in that order; junction bases with no gene match: 12. This CDR3 contains 19 residues. The CDR3 nucleotides are TGTGCCAGCAGCGAGGGGACTAGCGGGGGGGCCAGCGTGGGAGAGACCCAGTACTTC. Translating it yields CASSEGTSGGASVGETQYF.

This clonotype was detected ten times or more. The chain combines TRBV10-3 with TRBJ2-5, with D tentatively TRBD1 (6 bases). Trimming took off 5 bases at V and 4 bases at J, with 17 bases between the two ends. The CDR3 loop spans 15 amino acids. Germline CDR1 ENHRY, CDR2 SYGVKD. CDR3 loop: CAISLTGELGETQYF. The CDR3 region has the DNA TGTGCCATCAGTCTGACAGGCGAACTAGGAGAGACCCAGTACTTC.

This rearrangement joins TRBV28 to TRBJ1-3; TRBD1 might be the D (6 bases). The CDR3 has 18 residues. CDR1 and CDR2 from the germline V gene are MDHEN and SYDVKM. Trimming shortened V by 6 bases and J by 0 bases, and 21 bases separated the two germline ends. This CDR3 reads CASSPGGAGSYSGNTIYF. The CDR3 coding sequence is TGTGCCAGCAGCCCCGGGGGGGCCGGGTCCTACTCTGGAAACACCATATATTTT.

The sample holds many counts of this clonotype. The chain carries TRBV19 and TRBJ1-1, with 7 bases lining up with TRBD1. The V gene end was trimmed by 0 bases and the J gene end by 10 bases; junction bases not matched to a gene: 2. Germline V CDR1 and CDR2: LNHDA, SQIVND (reference sequence). The CDR3 has 12 residues. The CDR3 loop reads CASSIEGQRAFF. CDR3 coding DNA: TGTGCCAGTAGTATAGAGGGACAGAGAGCTTTCTTT.

This clonotype was counted at least ten times. The V and J genes are TRBV4-3 and TRBJ1-1; D ambiguous. Per germline, CDR1 LGHNA and CDR2 YSLEER. This CDR3 has 13 amino acids. Between the trimmed V and J ends, which lost 3 bases and 0 bases, there was a span of 5 bases. The chain's CDR3 is CASSQLMNTEAFF. CDR3 DNA: TGCGCCAGCAGCCAGTTAATGAACACTGAAGCTTTCTTT.

The chain recombines TRBV6-5 with TRBJ1-2; D gene ambiguous. CDR3 length: 10 residues. In germline, CDR1 is MNHEY, CDR2 SVGAGI. The germline V and J ends were trimmed by 10 bases and 11 bases, with 14 bases remaining between them. The DNA for the CDR3 is TGTGCCACCAAGACCGAGAGGTACACCTTC. It translates to CATKTERYTF.

The chain combines TRBV20-1 with TRBJ1-2, with a possible D match to TRBD1 (5 bases). Germline lookup yields CDR1 DFQATT and CDR2 SNEGSKA (reference sequence). The CDR3 sequence is 15 residues long. The germline V and J ends were trimmed by 6 bases and 5 bases, with 22 bases remaining between them. CDR3 sequence reads: CSADTQEGTLYGYTF. In nucleotides, the CDR3 is TGCAGTGCCGACACACAAGAGGGGACCTTATATGGCTACACCTTC.

There are many counts of this clonotype. The chain couples TRBV28 to TRBJ2-7, with a possible D match to TRBD1 (5 bases). The CDR3 is 13 residues long. The germline V gene has CDR1 MDHEN and CDR2 SYDVKM. Deletions cut 3 bases from V and 6 bases from J, with 12 bases between. CDR3 sequence reads: CASSFPDRGEQYF. CDR3 nucleotide sequence: TGTGCCAGCAGTTTCCCCGACAGAGGCGAGCAGTACTTC.